This T cell receptor beta chain was observed in a study of blood T cell repertoires in COVID-19. Germline loops: CDR1 MDHEN, CDR2 SYDVKM. The CDR3 is 15 amino acids. V trimming: 7 bases; J trimming: 4 bases; junction bases outside the gene matches: 10. Method: immunoSEQ multiplex PCR; TCRdb's copy keeps in-frame clones and lacks some. The repertoire holds 100,000 to 120,000 clones, 75% to 80% seen once, with about a sixth in the top ten. This sequence originates from a woman aged 80 or over with active or convalescent COVID-19. The sequenced sample was peripheral blood. The chain carries TRBV28 and TRBJ1-5; TRBD1 aligns across 7 bases. Here the CDR3 reads CASTPEGAGNQPQHF. The CDR3 coding sequence is TGTGCCAGCACCCCCGAGGGGGCAGGTAATCAGCCCCAGCATTTT.